This T cell receptor beta chain was sequenced during a study of T cell changes during pregnancy in multiple sclerosis. This clone was counted a few times. Using immunoSEQ multiplex PCR, the repertoire was profiled, and TCRdb retains in-frame clones only, with some absent. Here the sample spans about 44,000 clones, 92% being singletons. V was pared by 3 bases and J by 0 bases, with 3 bases of the junction left unmatched. The length of the CDR3 is 15 residues. The V gene's germline CDR1 is PRHDT and CDR2 FYEKMQ (reference sequence). The receptor was derived from a female donor with multiple sclerosis, enrolled in a pregnancy study. The chain combines TRBV13 with TRBJ1-1; TRBD1 matches at 8 bases. The sample consisted of CD4+ T cells from peripheral blood mononuclear cells, taken in the third trimester of pregnancy. CDR3 region: CASSFRTGMNTEAFF. CDR3 nucleotides: TGTGCCAGCAGCTTCCGGACAGGGATGAACACTGAAGCTTTCTTT. The full variable domain, in which reference TRBV13 and TRBJ1-1 provide the parts outside the CDR3, is AAGVIQSPRHLIKEKRETATLKCYPIPRHDTVYWYQQGPGQDPQFLISFYEKMQSDKGSIPDRFSAQQFSDYHSELNMSSLELGDSALYFCASSFRTGMNTEAFFGQGTRLTVV.